The subject of this entry is one T cell receptor beta chain. Its target is unknown. The data derive from a study of T-cell reconstitution after alpha-beta-depleted transplantation in children. The length of the CDR3 is 17 residues. Germline CDR1 and CDR2: SGHRS and YFSETQ. V lost 3 bases to trimming and J lost 9 bases; unmatched junction nucleotides: 12. Construction of the TCRbeta library involved unique molecular identifiers. Via MiXCR, TCRdb re-called the PCR reads, giving one row per CDR3 protein. The sample records about 97,000 distinct CDR3 sequences, about 7.5% being singletons. Whole-study findings and limits: Once a year had passed after transplant, T-cell counts and diversity came mostly from newly produced T cells. After transplant, high TCRbeta diversity at day 60 in some patients arose from surviving recipient T cells and thymic progenitors. Approximately two months post-transplant, alpha-beta T cells reportedly originated from several hundred expanded graft clones.

Sequencing used PBMCs, obtained before TCRalphabeta/CD19-depleted stem cell transplant. The rearrangement uses TRBV5-1 and TRBJ2-1, with TRBD2 matching 13 bases. This clonotype was obtained from a boy aged 2 to 10 with acute lymphoblastic leukemia, due to receive a stem cell transplant. The CDR3 loop reads CASSSLQLAGGPGEQFF. The CDR3 DNA sequence: TGCGCCAGCAGCTCTCTCCAACTAGCGGGGGGGCCCGGTGAGCAGTTCTTC.